This TCR beta chain was identified in a study of beta chain features in type 1 diabetes. About the research overall: Sorted cells numbering some 110,000,000 were examined across all samples.

The isolated RNA, all of it, was reverse transcribed, so expressed TCRB transcripts were what got sequenced. Method: immunoSEQ multiplex PCR; TCRdb's copy keeps in-frame clones and lacks some. The table includes 160,000 or so clones, 8.5% to 14% detected once. General observations from the study: More deletions and fewer insertions at VDJ junctions were found in patients with type 1 diabetes.

Staining for CD45RO/CCR7/CD25/CD127/CD95/CD27 allowed sorting of CD4+ naive, central memory, regulatory and stem cell-like memory cells. This clone was counted only a few times. What it binds is not known. The CDR3 loop spans 16 amino acids. V lost 5 bases, J lost 6 bases, and 21 bases lay in between. In germline, CDR1 is SGHTA, CDR2 FQGTGA. The TCR was taken from a man younger than 30 in good health. The chain recombines TRBV7-3 with TRBJ2-3; possibly TRBD2 for D (5 bases). The sequenced material came from central memory CD4+ T cells from blood. This CDR3 is CASSLRRAGGADTQYF. The CDR3 DNA reads as TGTGCCAGCAGCCTAAGAAGGGCGGGTGGTGCGGATACGCAGTATTTT.